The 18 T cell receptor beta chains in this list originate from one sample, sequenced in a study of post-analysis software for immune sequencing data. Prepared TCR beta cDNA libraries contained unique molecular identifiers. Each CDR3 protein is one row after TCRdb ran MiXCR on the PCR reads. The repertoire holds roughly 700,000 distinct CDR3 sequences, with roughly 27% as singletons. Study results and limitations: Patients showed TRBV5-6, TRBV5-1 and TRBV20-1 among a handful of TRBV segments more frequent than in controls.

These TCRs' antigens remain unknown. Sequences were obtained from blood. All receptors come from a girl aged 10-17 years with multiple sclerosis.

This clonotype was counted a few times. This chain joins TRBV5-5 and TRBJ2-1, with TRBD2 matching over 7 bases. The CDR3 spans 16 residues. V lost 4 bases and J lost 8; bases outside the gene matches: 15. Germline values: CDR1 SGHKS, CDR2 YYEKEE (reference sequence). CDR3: CASSRQLSGGLHEQFF. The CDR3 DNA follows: TGTGCCAGCAGCCGGCAACTATCGGGGGGTTTGCATGAGCAGTTCTTC.

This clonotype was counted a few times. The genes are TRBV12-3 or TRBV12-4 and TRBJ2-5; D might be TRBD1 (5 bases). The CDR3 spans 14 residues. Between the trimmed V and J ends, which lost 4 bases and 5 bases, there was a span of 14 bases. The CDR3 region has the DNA TGTGCCAGCAGTTCCCCCAGGGATGGGGAGACCCAGTACTTC. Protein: CASSSPRDGETQYF.

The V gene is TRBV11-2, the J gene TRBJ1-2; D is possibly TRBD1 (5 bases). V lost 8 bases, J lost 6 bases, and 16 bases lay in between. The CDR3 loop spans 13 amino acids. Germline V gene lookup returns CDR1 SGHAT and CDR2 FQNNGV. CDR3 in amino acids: CASSRGRAHGYTF. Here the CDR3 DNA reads TGTGCCAGCTCCCGGGGCAGGGCCCATGGCTACACCTTC.

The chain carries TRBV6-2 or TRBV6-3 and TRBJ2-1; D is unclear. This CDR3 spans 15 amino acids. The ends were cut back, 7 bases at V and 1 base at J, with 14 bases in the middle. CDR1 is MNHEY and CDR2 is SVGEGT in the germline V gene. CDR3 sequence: CASTNNVGSYNEQFF. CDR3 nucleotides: TGTGCCAGCACTAACAACGTGGGATCCTACAATGAGCAGTTCTTC.

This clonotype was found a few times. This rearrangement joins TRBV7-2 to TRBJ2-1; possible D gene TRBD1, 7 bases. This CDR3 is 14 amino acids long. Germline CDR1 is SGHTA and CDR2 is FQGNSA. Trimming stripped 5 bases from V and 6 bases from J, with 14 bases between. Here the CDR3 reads CASSLGGQLNEQFF. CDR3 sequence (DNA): TGTGCCAGCAGCCTGGGGGGACAGCTCAATGAGCAGTTCTTC.

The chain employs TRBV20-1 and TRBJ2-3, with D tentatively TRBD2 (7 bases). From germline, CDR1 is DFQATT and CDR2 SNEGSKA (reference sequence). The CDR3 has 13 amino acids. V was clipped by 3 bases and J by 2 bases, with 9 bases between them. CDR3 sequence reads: CSASGGLTDTQYF. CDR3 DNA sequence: TGCAGTGCTAGCGGGGGGCTCACAGATACGCAGTATTTT.

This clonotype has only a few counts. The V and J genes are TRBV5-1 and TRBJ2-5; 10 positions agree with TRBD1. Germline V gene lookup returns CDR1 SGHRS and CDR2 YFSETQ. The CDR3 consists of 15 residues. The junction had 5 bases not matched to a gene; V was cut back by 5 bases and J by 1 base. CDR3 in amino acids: CASRFGQGVQETQYF. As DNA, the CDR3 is TGCGCCAGCAGGTTCGGACAGGGGGTCCAAGAGACCCAGTACTTC.

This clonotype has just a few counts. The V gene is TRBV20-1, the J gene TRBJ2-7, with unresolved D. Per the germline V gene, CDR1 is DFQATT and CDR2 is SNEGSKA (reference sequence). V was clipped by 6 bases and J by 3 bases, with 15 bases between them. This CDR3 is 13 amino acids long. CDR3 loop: CSAPDGLNYEQYF. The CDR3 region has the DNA TGCAGTGCCCCGGACGGGCTGAACTACGAGCAGTACTTC.

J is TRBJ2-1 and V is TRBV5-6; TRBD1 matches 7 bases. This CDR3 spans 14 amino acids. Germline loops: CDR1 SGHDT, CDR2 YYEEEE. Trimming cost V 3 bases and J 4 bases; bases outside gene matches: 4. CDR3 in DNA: TGTGCCAGCAGCTCCCGGGGACAGTACAATGAGCAGTTCTTC. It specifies CASSSRGQYNEQFF. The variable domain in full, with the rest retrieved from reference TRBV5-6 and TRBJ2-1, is DAGVTQSPTHLIKTRGQQVTLRCSPKSGHDTVSWYQQALGQGPQFIFQYYEEEERQRGNFPDRFSGHQFPNYSSELNVNALLLGDSALYLCASSSRGQYNEQFFGPGTRLTVL.

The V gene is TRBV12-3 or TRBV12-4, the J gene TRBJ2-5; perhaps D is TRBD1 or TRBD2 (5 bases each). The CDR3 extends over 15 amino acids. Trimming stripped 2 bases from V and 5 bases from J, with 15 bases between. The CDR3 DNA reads TGTGCCAGCAGTTTACTAGGGGAGTCGGGGGAGACCCAGTACTTC. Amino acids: CASSLLGESGETQYF.

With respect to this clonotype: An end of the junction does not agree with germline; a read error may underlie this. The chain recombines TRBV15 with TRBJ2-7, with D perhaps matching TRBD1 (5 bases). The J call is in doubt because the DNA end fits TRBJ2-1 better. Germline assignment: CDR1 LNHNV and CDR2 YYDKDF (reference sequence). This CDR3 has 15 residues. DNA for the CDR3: TGTGCCACCAGCAGAGATATAGGGGCCGTCAATGGGCAGTTCTTC. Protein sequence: CATSRDIGAVNGQFF.

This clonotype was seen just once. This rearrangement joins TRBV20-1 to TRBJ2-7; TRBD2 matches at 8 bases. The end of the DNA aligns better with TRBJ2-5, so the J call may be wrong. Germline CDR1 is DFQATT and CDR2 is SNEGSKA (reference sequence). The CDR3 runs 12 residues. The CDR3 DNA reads TGCAGTGTTACGGCGGGGGGCGAGACCCAGTACTTC. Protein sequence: CSVTAGGETQYF.

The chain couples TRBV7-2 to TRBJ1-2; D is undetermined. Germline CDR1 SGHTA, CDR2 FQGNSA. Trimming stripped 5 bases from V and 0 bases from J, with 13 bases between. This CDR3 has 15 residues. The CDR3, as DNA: TGTGCCAGCAGCGCCCGGGGTTCCGCTAACTATGGCTACACCTTC. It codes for CASSARGSANYGYTF.

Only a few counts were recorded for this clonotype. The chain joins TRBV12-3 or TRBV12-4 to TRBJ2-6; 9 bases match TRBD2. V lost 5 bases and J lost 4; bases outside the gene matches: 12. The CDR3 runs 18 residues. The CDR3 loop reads CASSNTAGLASGANVLTF. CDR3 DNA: TGTGCCAGCAGTAACACCGCCGGACTAGCGTCGGGGGCCAACGTCCTGACTTTC.

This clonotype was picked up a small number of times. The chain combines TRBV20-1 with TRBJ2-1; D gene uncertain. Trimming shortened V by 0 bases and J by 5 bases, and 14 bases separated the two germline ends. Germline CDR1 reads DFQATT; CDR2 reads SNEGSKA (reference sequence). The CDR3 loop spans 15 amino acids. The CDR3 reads CSARDMATQHNEQFF. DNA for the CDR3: TGCAGTGCTAGAGATATGGCAACCCAGCACAATGAGCAGTTCTTC.

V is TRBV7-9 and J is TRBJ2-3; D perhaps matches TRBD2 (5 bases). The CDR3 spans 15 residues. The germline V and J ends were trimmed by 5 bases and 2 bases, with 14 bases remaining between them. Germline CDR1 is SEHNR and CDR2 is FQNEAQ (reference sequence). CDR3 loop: CASSPLDLATDTQYF. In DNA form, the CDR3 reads TGTGCCAGCAGCCCCTTGGACTTGGCCACAGATACGCAGTATTTT.

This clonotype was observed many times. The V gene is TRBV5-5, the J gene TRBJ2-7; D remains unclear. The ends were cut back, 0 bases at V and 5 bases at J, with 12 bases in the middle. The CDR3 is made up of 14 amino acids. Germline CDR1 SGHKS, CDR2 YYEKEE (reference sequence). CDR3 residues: CASSLVGVRNEQYF. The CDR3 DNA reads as TGTGCCAGCAGCTTGGTAGGAGTCAGGAACGAGCAGTACTTC.

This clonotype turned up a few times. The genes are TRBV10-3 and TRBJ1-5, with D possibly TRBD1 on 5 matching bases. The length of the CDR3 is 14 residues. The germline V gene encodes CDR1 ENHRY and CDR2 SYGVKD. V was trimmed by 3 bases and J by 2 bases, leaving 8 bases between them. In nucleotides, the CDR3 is TGTGCCATCAGTGACAGGGCGGGCAATCAGCCCCAGCATTTT. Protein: CAISDRAGNQPQHF.